This T cell receptor (beta chain) stems from a study of OX40 agonist ivuxolimab in advanced cancers. The wider study: An agonistic human IgG2 monoclonal antibody against OX40 (CD134) was given. Study-wide results and caveats: Expanded clones belonging to CD8+ T cells outnumbered, on average, those of CD4+. The authors also found low normalized T-cell clonal expansion in some nonresponders.

Germline V gene sequence: CDR1 SEHNR, CDR2 FQNEAQ (reference sequence). Trimming shortened V by 2 bases and J by 7 bases, and 8 bases separated the two germline ends. The CDR3 is made up of 13 amino acids. With respect to this clone: The antigen is unknown.

Only in-frame clones appear in the TCRdb table, and some are missing; sequencing was by immunoSEQ multiplex PCR. The sample lists about 12,000 clones; about 86% were seen once. Autoimmune disease history or systemic immunosuppression barred patients. This rearrangement joins TRBV7-9 to TRBJ2-2, with D hard to call. The material was CD4+ or CD8+ T cells sorted from blood, obtained in a trial of the OX40 agonist ivuxolimab. This clonotype was sampled from an adult with an advanced solid tumor such as melanoma, head and neck, liver or kidney cancer. The CDR3 coding sequence is TGTGCCAGCAGCTTATGGGGATACGGGGAGCTGTTTTTT. Protein product: CASSLWGYGELFF.